Listed below are T cell receptor beta chains from one sample, sequenced in a study of T cells in Graves' hyperthyroidism and ophthalmopathy. In TCRdb, the multiplex PCR reads were re-called with MiXCR into one record per CDR3 protein. The repertoire consists of around 620,000 distinct CDR3 sequences, with 40% to 55% occurring once and the leading ten covering around 17%. The specimen was peripheral blood or thyroid tissue (not recorded which). These receptor sequences come from an adult woman with Graves' disease, either hyperthyroidism or ophthalmopathy (not recorded which). Both conserved end residues are part of each CDR3. The D gene is left open where the match is weak. The listing skips clone size in some rows; elsewhere it reads once, few, many or a size class.

TRBD2,-,TRBV20-1,TRBJ2-1,15,TGCAGTGCTAGAGGAGTGGGTAGCGGGAGCGATGAGCAGTTCTTC,CSARGVGSGSDEQFF
TRBD2,many,TRBV20-1,TRBJ2-2,15,TGCAGTGCTAGGTCCCTAGCGGGGAACACCGGGGAGCTGTTTTTT,CSARSLAGNTGELFF
TRBD1,-,TRBV18,TRBJ1-2,14,TGTGCCAGCTCACCACGACAGGGTGGCTATGGCTACACCTTC,CASSPRQGGYGYTF
-,-,TRBV2,TRBJ2-7,13,TGTGCCAGCACCTTTGACTTGTCTGGGGAGCAGTACTTC,CASTFDLSGEQYF
-,-,TRBV10-3,TRBJ2-5,14,TGTGCCATTGCCAACAGGGGAGGGAGCGAGACCCAGTACTTC,CAIANRGGSETQYF
-,-,TRBV7-8,TRBJ1-1,12,TGTGTTTCGCACGGGGGGTACACTGAAGCTTTCTTT,CVSHGGYTEAFF
TRBD1,-,TRBV10-3,TRBJ1-2,16,TGTGCCATCAGTGCTGAAGAAAGGGGGCTCGGCTATGGCTACACCTTC,CAISAEERGLGYGYTF
-,many,TRBV4-2,TRBJ1-2,14,TGTGCCAGCAGCCAGGACCAGGGGTCCTATGGCTACACCTTC,CASSQDQGSYGYTF
TRBD1,-,TRBV10-3,TRBJ1-6,16,TGTGCCAGCAGTTACTTGGAGGGGGCCGTGAATTCACCCCTCCACTTT,CASSYLEGAVNSPLHF
-,-,TRBV14,TRBJ1-6,14,TGTGCCAGCAGCCTGACAGTTTTGCGCTCACCCCTCCACTTT,CASSLTVLRSPLHF
-,-,TRBV20-1,TRBJ1-5,13,TGCAGTGCTAGTAGGGGGATCCGTCAGCCCCAGCATTTT,CSASRGIRQPQHF
-,many,TRBV15,TRBJ1-5,14,TGTGCCACCCGAGGAGACAGTAGCAATCAGCCCCAGCATTTT,CATRGDSSNQPQHF